One T cell receptor (beta chain) is described in this entry. In the authors' methods: It was from reference gene primer amplification that nucleated cell counts were estimated. The method was immunoSEQ multiplex PCR; TCRdb's version includes in-frame clones alone and lacks a portion of them. The V and J calls and clone size come from that table; D and trimming were worked out from the DNA. The table shows roughly 240,000 clones, with roughly four fifths occurring only once. The data stem from a study of blood T cell repertoires in COVID-19. About the research overall: Material from acute and convalescent COVID-19 was sourced from the United States, Italy and Spain. T cells, B-cell-depleted T cells, or PBMCs supplied cDNA or gDNA.

The TCR comes from a woman between 65 and 79 years old with acute or convalescent COVID-19. The specimen sequenced was peripheral blood.

CDR3 sequence (DNA): TGCGCCAGCAGCGCGTTCGGGGACAGGGCTTCCGAGCAGTACTTC. Amino acid sequence: CASSAFGDRASEQYF. The chain is built from TRBV5-1 and TRBJ2-7; the match to TRBD1 covers 9 bases. CDR1 and CDR2 (germline): SGHRS, YFSETQ. This CDR3 has 15 amino acids. V gave up 4 bases and J gave up 6 bases; unmatched junction bases: 11.